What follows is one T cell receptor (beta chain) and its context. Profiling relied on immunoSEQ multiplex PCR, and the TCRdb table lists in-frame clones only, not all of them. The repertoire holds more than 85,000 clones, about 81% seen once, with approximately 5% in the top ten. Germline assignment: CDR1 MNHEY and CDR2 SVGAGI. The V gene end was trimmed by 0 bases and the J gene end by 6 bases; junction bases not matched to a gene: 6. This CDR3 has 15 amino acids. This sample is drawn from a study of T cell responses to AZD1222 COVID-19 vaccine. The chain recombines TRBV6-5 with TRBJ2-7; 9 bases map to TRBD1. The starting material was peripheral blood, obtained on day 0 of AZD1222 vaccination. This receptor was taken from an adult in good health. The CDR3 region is CASSYSRDRGSEQYF. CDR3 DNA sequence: TGTGCCAGCAGTTACTCCCGAGACAGGGGGTCCGAGCAGTACTTC.